A selection of T cell receptor beta chains follows, all from one sample in a study of circulating and synovial CD4+ cells in juvenile arthritis. The table came from immunoSEQ multiplex PCR; TCRdb's copy has only in-frame clones and leaves some out. The data hold about 36,000 clones, with approximately 96% observed a single time. The specimen sequenced was CD4+ T cells from blood. These TCRs come from a human donor with juvenile idiopathic arthritis. Both conserved end residues are part of each CDR3. The D gene is left open where the match is weak. Expanded clones get a size class; other rows say once, few or many, or leave the size out.

CDR3 protein	CDR3 DNA	V gene	J gene	D gene	clone size
CAWTGSSYNSPLHF	TGTGCCTGGACGGGAAGCTCCTATAATTCCCCCCTCCACTTT	TRBV30	TRBJ1-6	-	-
CASSFGGGAKNIQYF	TGTGCCAGCAGCTTCGGCGGGGGAGCCAAAAACATTCAGTACTTC	TRBV7-2	TRBJ2-4	TRBD2	-
CATRETVGEESNQPQHF	TGCGCCACCCGAGAGACAGTTGGGGAAGAGAGCAATCAGCCCCAGCATTTT	TRBV10-1	TRBJ1-5	-	-
CASSPDRGNYGYTF	TGTGCCAGCAGCCCAGACAGGGGCAACTATGGCTACACCTTC	TRBV11-2	TRBJ1-2	TRBD1	-
CAWSVQGHWTEAFF	TGTGCCTGGAGTGTACAGGGGCACTGGACTGAAGCTTTCTTT	TRBV30	TRBJ1-1	TRBD1	-
CASSYSAGGGELFF	TGTGCCAGCAGTTACTCGGCCGGGGGCGGGGAGCTGTTTTTT	TRBV6-5	TRBJ2-2	-	-
CASSLYSNQPQHF	TGTGCCAGCAGCTTGTATAGCAATCAGCCCCAGCATTTT	TRBV5-6	TRBJ1-5	-	-
CASSQRGTSGGLSTDTQYF	TGTGCCAGCAGCCAGCGAGGGACTAGCGGGGGCCTTAGCACAGATACGCAGTATTTT	TRBV9	TRBJ2-3	TRBD2	-
CASSLTGTVNYGYTF	TGCGCCAGCAGCTTGACCGGGACAGTTAACTATGGCTACACCTTC	TRBV5-1	TRBJ1-2	TRBD1	-
CANRYDRGANTGELFF	TGTGCCAACCGGTACGACAGGGGGGCGAACACCGGGGAGCTGTTTTTT	TRBV7-9	TRBJ2-2	TRBD1	once
CASSAPMGQNSGNTIYF	TGTGCCAGCTCAGCCCCAATGGGACAGAACTCTGGAAACACCATATATTTT	TRBV18	TRBJ1-3	TRBD1	few
CASSASHRGDTQYF	TGTGCCAGCAGCGCATCCCATCGGGGGGATACGCAGTATTTT	TRBV28	TRBJ2-3	-	-
CASSQNRPSSLTYEKLFF	TGCGCCAGCAGCCAAAATCGGCCGTCCAGCCTGACTTATGAAAAACTGTTTTTT	TRBV4-3	TRBJ1-4	-	-
CASSLDLDYEQYF	TGTGCCAGCAGCTTGGACTTGGACTACGAGCAGTACTTC	TRBV7-6	TRBJ2-7	-	-
CSVGLPGQRPYGYTF	TGCAGCGTTGGATTGCCGGGACAGAGACCCTATGGCTACACCTTC	TRBV29-1	TRBJ1-2	TRBD1	-
CATGGDTEAFF	TGTGCCACTGGGGGGGACACTGAAGCTTTCTTT	TRBV6-6	TRBJ1-1	-	-
CASTRGGARFNYGYTF	TGTGCCAGCACCCGGGGAGGGGCGCGTTTTAACTATGGCTACACCTTC	TRBV27	TRBJ1-2	-	-
CASSSGQGSTEAFF	TGTGCCAGCAGCTCCGGACAGGGGAGCACTGAAGCTTTCTTT	TRBV7-9	TRBJ1-1	TRBD1	-
CASTDGDSSYEQYF	TGTGCCAGCACCGATGGGGACAGCTCCTACGAGCAGTACTTC	TRBV11-1	TRBJ2-7	TRBD1	-
CASSLRLTGSLNGYTF	TGTGCCAGCAGCTTACGTCTTACTGGGAGTCTAAATGGCTACACCTTC	TRBV11-2	TRBJ1-2	-	-
CASSIAQGDLQETQYF	TGTGCCAGTAGTATAGCCCAGGGGGATCTCCAAGAGACCCAGTACTTC	TRBV19	TRBJ2-5	TRBD1	-
CASRSRQGSGELFF	TGTGCCAGCAGGTCTCGACAGGGCTCCGGGGAGCTGTTTTTT	TRBV27	TRBJ2-2	TRBD1	-
CASSQGDTQYF	TGTGCCAGCAGCCAGGGGGATACGCAGTATTTT	TRBV7-3	TRBJ2-3	-	-